One and the same sample provided the 23 T cell receptor beta chains below, sequenced in a study of spatial heterogeneity in lung cancer. The study's findings and limits: Mutation counts in tumors were tracked by counts of expanded intratumoral alpha and beta TCRs.

No antigen has been identified for these receptors. Time point defined: sample taken at primary tumor resection. Each CDR3 protein gets one entry after TCRdb re-called the 5' RACE reads with MiXCR. The data contain roughly 3,900 distinct CDR3 sequences, around 5% of them singletons. The sample in question was lung tumor tissue, obtained at surgery. These receptors were collected from a female donor with early-stage non-small cell lung cancer.

This clonotype is categorized as medium-sized. This chain connects TRBV5-6 to TRBJ2-1; D is possibly TRBD2 (6 bases). Germline V gives CDR1 SGHDT, CDR2 YYEEEE. V lost 3 bases and J 6 bases, leaving 7 bases between the germline ends. The CDR3 spans 12 residues. CDR3 coding DNA: TGTGCCAGCAGCTGGAGGGTCAATGAGCAGTTCTTC. Translation gives CASSWRVNEQFF.

This clonotype rates as medium-sized. The chain carries TRBV20-1 and TRBJ2-1, with D possibly being TRBD1 or TRBD2 (5 bases each). Trimming stripped 6 bases from V and 6 bases from J, with 12 bases between. The length of the CDR3 is 12 residues. Germline V gene data show CDR1 as DFQATT and CDR2 as SNEGSKA (reference sequence). The CDR3 reads CSAAGSGNEQFF. CDR3 DNA: TGCAGTGCCGCAGGGAGCGGCAATGAGCAGTTCTTC.

A few counts support this clonotype. This sequence joins TRBV5-1 and TRBJ2-5; the D is unclear. The germline gives CDR1 SGHRS, CDR2 YFSETQ. CDR3 size: 12 residues. Trimming stripped 4 bases from V and 2 bases from J, with 6 bases between. The CDR3 sequence is CASSVEQETQYF. For the CDR3, the DNA is TGCGCCAGCAGCGTAGAGCAAGAGACCCAGTACTTC.

This clonotype showed up just a few times. The V call is TRBV6-5, the J call TRBJ2-1; D is perhaps TRBD1 or TRBD2 (5 bases each). The CDR3 spans 11 residues. Trimming stripped 1 base from V and 11 bases from J, with 6 bases between. Germline V gene data show CDR1 as MNHEY and CDR2 as SVGAGI. The chain's CDR3 is CASSYLGQQFF. The CDR3 region has the DNA TGTGCCAGCAGTTACTTGGGACAGCAGTTCTTC.

The rearrangement uses TRBV10-3 and TRBJ1-1; 9 positions match TRBD1. Germline-derived CDR1 and CDR2 are ENHRY and SYGVKD. J was trimmed by 8 bases and V by 6 bases; bases with no gene match: 10. The CDR3 is 14 residues long. The DNA for the CDR3 is TGTGCCATCAGGGCGCCGGGACAGGGCTTCGAAGCTTTCTTT. This translates into CAIRAPGQGFEAFF.

This clonotype is medium-sized by share. The rearrangement joins TRBV5-4 to TRBJ2-5; D is ambiguous. The germline V gene has CDR1 SGHNT and CDR2 YYREEE (reference sequence). V shed 1 base and J shed 2 bases, with 12 bases lying between them. This CDR3 is built from 15 residues. CDR3 sequence reads: CASSLSPVQQETQYF. As DNA, the CDR3 is TGTGCCAGCAGCTTGTCCCCGGTACAGCAAGAGACCCAGTACTTC.

The table lists this clonotype with many counts. The chain couples TRBV28 to TRBJ1-5; D remains ambiguous. Germline lookup yields CDR1 MDHEN and CDR2 SYDVKM. Trimming stripped 4 bases from V and 0 bases from J, with 4 bases between. The CDR3 runs to 13 residues. The CDR3 reads CASSWYSNQPQHF. The CDR3 coding sequence is TGTGCCAGCAGTTGGTATAGCAATCAGCCCCAGCATTTT.

The rearrangement links TRBV12-3 or TRBV12-4 to TRBJ1-1; 7 bases are shared with TRBD1. The V and J ends lost 11 bases and 0 bases, in that order; junction bases with no gene match: 12. The CDR3 runs 15 residues. In DNA, the CDR3 is TGTGCCGGCAATCCCCGACAGGGACTGAACACTGAAGCTTTCTTT. Amino acids: CAGNPRQGLNTEAFF.

This clonotype counts as medium-sized. V and J are TRBV7-7 and TRBJ2-1; TRBD1 matches 9 bases. The V segment lost 5 bases and the J segment 12 bases; nucleotides outside the gene matches: 8. The germline V gene has CDR1 SSHAT and CDR2 FNYEAQ (reference sequence). This CDR3 is 13 amino acids long. The CDR3: CASSLDRGHGQFF. The CDR3 DNA is TGTGCCAGCAGCCTGGACAGGGGACATGGGCAGTTCTTC.

The rearrangement joins TRBV10-1 to TRBJ2-7; 11 bases map to TRBD2. Germline V lookup: CDR1 WNHNN, CDR2 SYGVQD (reference sequence). The CDR3 loop spans 15 amino acids. The J segment lost 3 bases and the V segment lost 6 bases, leaving 7 bases of the junction unmatched. The CDR3 DNA sequence: TGCGCCAGCAGCCATGGGACTAGCGGACGCTACGAGCAGTACTTC. Its translation: CASSHGTSGRYEQYF.

This clonotype was observed a few times. The V gene is TRBV30, the J gene TRBJ1-1; D not certain. From germline, CDR1 is GTSNPN and CDR2 SVGIG (reference sequence). Trimming took off 1 base at V and 1 base at J, with 4 bases between the two ends. The CDR3 has 12 amino acids. The CDR3 here is CAWSAGNTEAFF. CDR3 sequence (DNA): TGTGCCTGGAGTGCTGGGAACACTGAAGCTTTCTTT. Full variable domain (remainder filled in from reference TRBV30 and TRBJ1-1): SQTIHQWPATLVQPVGSPLSLECTVEGTSNPNLYWYRQAAGRGLQLLFYSVGIGQISSEVPQNLSASRPQDRQFILSSKKLLLSDSGFYLCAWSAGNTEAFFGQGTRLTVV.

By frequency in the sample, this clonotype is medium-sized. The V gene is TRBV20-1, the J gene TRBJ2-1; D tentatively fits TRBD1 or TRBD2 (6 bases each). V lost 0 bases, J lost 12 bases, and 21 bases lay in between. The CDR3 extends over 15 amino acids. Germline V lookup: CDR1 DFQATT, CDR2 SNEGSKA (reference sequence). The CDR3 nucleotides read TGCAGTGCTAGAGATCCCGGGGGCCCCATCGGGGGGCAGTTCTTC. This encodes CSARDPGGPIGGQFF.

By proportion, this clonotype is medium-sized. V usage is TRBV4-1 and J usage is TRBJ2-4, with 9 bases matching TRBD1. The V gene's germline CDR1 is MGHRA and CDR2 YSYEKL. After removal of 3 bases from V and 3 bases from J, the junction contained 3 bases not matched to a gene. The CDR3 runs to 15 residues. For the CDR3, the DNA is TGCGCCAGCAGCCACCCGGACAGGGGCAAAAACATTCAGTACTTC. This codes for CASSHPDRGKNIQYF.

By share, this clonotype ranks as medium-sized (0.01 to 0.1%). CDR3 amino acids: CSAGTGRGYTF. The CDR3 DNA sequence: TGCAGCGCGGGGACAGGGAGAGGCTACACCTTC. The genes are TRBV29-1 and TRBJ1-2; 9 bases fit TRBD1. Germline V gene data show CDR1 as SQVTM and CDR2 as ANQGSEA. Trimming at V came to 7 bases and at J to 8 bases, leaving 5 bases not matched to a gene. This CDR3 has 11 amino acids.

By share of the sample, this clonotype is medium-sized (0.01 to 0.1%). This rearrangement joins TRBV6-5 to TRBJ2-3, with a weak D call TRBD2 (5 bases). The ends were cut back, 5 bases at V and 5 bases at J, with 5 bases in the middle. This CDR3 region has 11 residues. From germline, CDR1 is MNHEY and CDR2 SVGAGI. For the CDR3, the DNA is TGTGCCAGCAGTAGCGGAGATACGCAGTATTTT. Its translation: CASSSGDTQYF.

By share, this clonotype ranks as medium-sized. V is TRBV30 and J is TRBJ2-5; weak D call: TRBD2 (6 bases). The V gene lost 2 bases and the J gene lost 4 bases, with 11 bases spanning the gap. Germline lookup yields CDR1 GTSNPN and CDR2 SVGIG (reference sequence). The CDR3 loop spans 13 amino acids. The CDR3 sequence is CAWSRDGRETQYF. The CDR3 nucleotides are TGTGCCTGGAGTCGGGACGGGAGAGAGACCCAGTACTTC.

This clonotype showed up many times. The chain recombines TRBV6-5 with TRBJ2-2, with a weak D call TRBD1 (6 bases). Germline V gene data show CDR1 as MNHEY and CDR2 as SVGAGI. This CDR3 comprises 14 residues. V was trimmed by 5 bases and J by 4 bases, leaving 11 bases between them. CDR3 DNA sequence: TGTGCCAGCAGTCCACAGGGCGGCACCGGGGAGCTGTTTTTT. This encodes CASSPQGGTGELFF.

About this clonotype: A much larger clonotype is one base distant, so this may be a read error. V gene TRBV20-1 combines with J gene TRBJ1-4, with D uncertain. V gave up 2 bases and J gave up 6 bases, with 16 bases separating them. The CDR3 covers 15 residues. Germline assignment: CDR1 DFQATT and CDR2 SNEGSKA (reference sequence). CDR3 sequence: CSARPGSANDEKLFF. CDR3 coding DNA: TGCAGTGCTAGACCTGGGAGCGCTAATGATGAAAAACTGTTTTTT.

This clonotype was counted only a few times. The chain couples TRBV6-2 or TRBV6-3 to TRBJ1-5; D is possibly TRBD1 (5 bases). This CDR3 contains 16 residues. Germline V lookup: CDR1 MNHEY, CDR2 SVGEGT. Between the trimmed V and J ends, which lost 0 bases and 6 bases, there was a span of 15 bases. The CDR3 here is CASSYSSGGKGQPQHF. CDR3 coding DNA: TGTGCCAGCAGTTACTCGAGTGGGGGAAAGGGTCAGCCCCAGCATTTT.

This clonotype is medium-sized in the sample. CDR3 nucleotides: TGTGCCACTGGACAGGGTAGAATGAACACTGAAGCTTTCTTT. Protein: CATGQGRMNTEAFF. This chain connects TRBV11-2 to TRBJ1-1; 8 bases align to TRBD1. After removal of 10 bases from V and 0 bases from J, the junction contained 7 bases not matched to a gene. Germline V gene sequence: CDR1 SGHAT, CDR2 FQNNGV. The length of the CDR3 is 14 residues.

A few counts support this clonotype. The V and J genes are TRBV20-1 and TRBJ2-2; D remains ambiguous. Germline CDR1 reads DFQATT; CDR2 reads SNEGSKA (reference sequence). The CDR3 sequence is 15 residues long. Trimming shortened V by 4 bases and J by 0 bases, and 12 bases separated the two germline ends. CDR3 DNA sequence: TGCAGTGCTAAAAAGAGCAGATCGAACACCGGGGAGCTGTTTTTT. Translated: CSAKKSRSNTGELFF.

By sample fraction, this clonotype is medium-sized. The rearrangement links TRBV28 to TRBJ2-5, with 7 bases lining up with TRBD1. The CDR3 consists of 13 residues. The trim removed 6 bases at V and 9 bases at J, leaving 10 bases unmatched. CDR1 is MDHEN, CDR2 SYDVKM, per germline. The CDR3 here is CASRRTGERAQYF. In DNA form, the CDR3 reads TGTGCCAGCAGACGGACAGGCGAAAGGGCCCAGTACTTC.

By sample share, this clonotype is medium-sized (0.01 to 0.1%). A read error is possible here, since a much larger clone lies one base away. The chain is built from TRBV5-6 and TRBJ1-1; D gene ambiguous. Germline CDR1 and CDR2: SGHDT and YYEEEE. CDR3 length equals 13 residues. The V end lost 4 bases, the J end lost 7 bases, and 14 bases lay between the germline ends. Here the CDR3 reads CASSPSTWVEAFF. The CDR3 coding sequence is TGTGCCAGCAGCCCCTCGACATGGGTTGAAGCTTTCTTT. The whole variable domain, filled in from reference TRBV5-6 and TRBJ1-1, reads DAGVTQSPTHLIKTRGQQVTLRCSPKSGHDTVSWYQQALGQGPQFIFQYYEEEERQRGNFPDRFSGHQFPNYSSELNVNALLLGDSALYLCASSPSTWVEAFFGQGTRLTVV.